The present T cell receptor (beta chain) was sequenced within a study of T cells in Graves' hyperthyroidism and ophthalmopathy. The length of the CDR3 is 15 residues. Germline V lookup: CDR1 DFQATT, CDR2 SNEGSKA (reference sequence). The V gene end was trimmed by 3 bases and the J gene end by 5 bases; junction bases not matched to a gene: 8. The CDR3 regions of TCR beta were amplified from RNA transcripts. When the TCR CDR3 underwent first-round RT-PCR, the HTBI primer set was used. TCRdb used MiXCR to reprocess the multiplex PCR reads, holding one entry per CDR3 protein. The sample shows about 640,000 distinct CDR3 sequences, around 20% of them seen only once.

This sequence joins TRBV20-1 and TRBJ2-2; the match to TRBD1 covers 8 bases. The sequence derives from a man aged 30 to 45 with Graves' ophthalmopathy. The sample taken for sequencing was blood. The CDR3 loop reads CSASYQGAGTGELFF. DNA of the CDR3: TGCAGTGCTAGTTATCAGGGGGCCGGAACCGGGGAGCTGTTTTTT.